A selection of T cell receptor beta chains follows, all from one sample in a study of patients and donors after allogeneic stem cell transplantation. TCRdb reanalysed the RT-PCR reads using MiXCR and keeps one entry per CDR3 protein. The sample has 190,000 or so distinct CDR3 sequences, about 40% seen once. The sequencing sample was made of blood, either unsorted or a sorted T cell fraction (not recorded which). These receptor sequences come from a human donor who was either an allogeneic HSCT recipient or a stem cell or donor lymphocyte infusion donor (not recorded which). It is not recorded whose cells these are; they may come from a transplant donor. CDR3s include the opening cysteine and the closing phenylalanine or tryptophan. A D gene is named only where the DNA matches it firmly. A row's size may be missing; if present it is once, few, many or a size class.

d_call j_call clone_size v_call cdr3_nt cdr3_aa
TRBD1 TRBJ2-4 - TRBV12-3/TRBV12-4 TGTGCCAGCAGTTTATGGGGACAGGGGGCGATCAGAGCCAAAAACATTCAGTACTTC CASSLWGQGAIRAKNIQYF
TRBD2 TRBJ2-1 - TRBV7-2 TGTGCCAGCAGCTCCCGGACTAGCGGCTACAATGAGCAGTTCTTC CASSSRTSGYNEQFF
- TRBJ1-1 - TRBV6-2/TRBV6-3 TGTGCCAGCAGTTACTCGATGCTGGGAGGGACTGAAGCTTTCTTT CASSYSMLGGTEAFF
- TRBJ2-5 once TRBV11-2 TGTGCCAGCAGCTTAGGGGTTAACCCCCAAGAGACCCAGTACTTC CASSLGVNPQETQYF
- TRBJ2-2 few TRBV28 TGTGCCAGCAGTTTACTCGACAGGTTAGAGAACGGGGAGCTGTTTTTT CASSLLDRLENGELFF
- TRBJ1-2 - TRBV6-5 TGTGCCAGCAGTCGGAGTCAGAACTATGGCTACACCTTC CASSRSQNYGYTF
- TRBJ1-2 - TRBV5-1 TGCGCCAGCAGCTTTGGGGACGAGCGAAACTATGGCTACACCTTC CASSFGDERNYGYTF
- TRBJ2-1 - TRBV24-1 TGTGCCACCAGTGATTTTTTAGATGAGCAGTTCTTC CATSDFLDEQFF
TRBD2 TRBJ2-3 few TRBV12-3/TRBV12-4 TGTGCCAGCAGTTTGACTAGCAGTGATACGCAGTATTTT CASSLTSSDTQYF
- TRBJ1-1 - TRBV30 TGTGCCTGGAGTGTAGTGGGGGCTTTCACTGAAGCTTTCTTT CAWSVVGAFTEAFF
- TRBJ1-2 - TRBV29-1 TGCAGCGTCCTCCCCCTAGATCCAGGGGCGCGGGACTATGGCTACACCTTC CSVLPLDPGARDYGYTF
- TRBJ1-1 few TRBV30 TGTGCCTGGGGAGGGACCCTTGGGGCTGAAGCTTTCTTT CAWGGTLGAEAFF
- TRBJ1-4 few TRBV7-8 TGTGCCAGCAGCCTCCGACAGCCTAATGAAAAACTGTTTTTT CASSLRQPNEKLFF
TRBD1 TRBJ2-3 - TRBV12-3/TRBV12-4 TGTGCCAGCAGGGGGACAGCTAGCACAGATACGCAGTATTTT CASRGTASTDTQYF
- TRBJ1-4 - TRBV7-2 TGTGCCAGCAGCTTAGGTTTGATCGGGGAGGTTGGTGAAAAACTGTTTTTT CASSLGLIGEVGEKLFF
- TRBJ1-1 - TRBV7-2 TGTGCCAGCAGCCTACGACAGTACACTGAAGCTTTCTTT CASSLRQYTEAFF
- TRBJ1-1 few TRBV12-3/TRBV12-4 TGTGCCAGCACAAACGGAGGGATGGGACAAGTGAACACTGAAGCTTTCTTT CASTNGGMGQVNTEAFF
TRBD1 TRBJ1-4 few TRBV27 TGTGCCAGCAGTCCCCGGGACAGGGGGCGAGAAAAACTGTTTTTT CASSPRDRGREKLFF
- TRBJ2-7 few TRBV28 TGTGCCAGCAGTTTATCGGGACTCCGGTACTCCTACGAGCAGTACTTC CASSLSGLRYSYEQYF
TRBD1 TRBJ1-2 - TRBV12-3/TRBV12-4 TGTGCCAGCAGCCTCCGGGACAGGGGACCCTATGGCTACACCTTC CASSLRDRGPYGYTF
- TRBJ2-1 - TRBV20-1 TGCAGTGCTAGTTCGCGGAGCTCCTACAATGAGCAGTTCTTC CSASSRSSYNEQFF
- TRBJ2-1 - TRBV12-3/TRBV12-4 TGTGCCAGCAGTTTGGTTAGCGGCACATACAATGAGCAGTTCTTC CASSLVSGTYNEQFF
TRBD1 TRBJ1-4 few TRBV4-3 TGCGCCAGCAGCCAAGATTACGGGACAGGGCTTAATTCGGAAAAACTGTTTTTT CASSQDYGTGLNSEKLFF
- TRBJ1-1 - TRBV28 TGTGCCAGCAGTTTAGGGGGATATGGGTGGGGCTTGAACACTGAAGCTTTCTTT CASSLGGYGWGLNTEAFF
- TRBJ2-1 - TRBV21-1 TGTGCCAGCAGCAAAAGAATCAAAGGATCCAATGAGCAGTTCTTC CASSKRIKGSNEQFF
- TRBJ1-1 - TRBV6-2/TRBV6-3 TGTGCCAGCAGTTACCCACCGGGACCCTTCATGGGAGCTTTCTTT CASSYPPGPFMGAFF
- TRBJ1-4 - TRBV19 TGTGCCAGTAGTGCCCTAGGACAGTCGGGGGAAAAACTGTTTTTT CASSALGQSGEKLFF